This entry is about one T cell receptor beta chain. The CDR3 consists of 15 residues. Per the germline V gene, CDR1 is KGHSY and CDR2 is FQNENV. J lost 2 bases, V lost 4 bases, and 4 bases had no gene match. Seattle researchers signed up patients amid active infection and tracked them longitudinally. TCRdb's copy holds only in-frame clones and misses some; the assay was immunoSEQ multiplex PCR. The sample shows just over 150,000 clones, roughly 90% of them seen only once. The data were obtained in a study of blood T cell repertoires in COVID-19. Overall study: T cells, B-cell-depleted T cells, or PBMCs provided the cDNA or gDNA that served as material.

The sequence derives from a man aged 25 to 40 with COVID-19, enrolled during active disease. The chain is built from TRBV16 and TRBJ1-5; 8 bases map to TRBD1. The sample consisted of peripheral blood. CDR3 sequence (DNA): TGTGCCAGCAGCCCGGACAGGGTGGGCAATCAGCCCCAGCATTTT. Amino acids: CASSPDRVGNQPQHF. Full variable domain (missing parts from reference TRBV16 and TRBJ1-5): GEEVAQTPKHLVRGEGQKAKLYCAPIKGHSYVFWYQQVLKNEFKFLISFQNENVFDETGMPKERFSAKCLPNSPCSLEIQATKLEDSAVYFCASSPDRVGNQPQHFGDGTRLSIL.